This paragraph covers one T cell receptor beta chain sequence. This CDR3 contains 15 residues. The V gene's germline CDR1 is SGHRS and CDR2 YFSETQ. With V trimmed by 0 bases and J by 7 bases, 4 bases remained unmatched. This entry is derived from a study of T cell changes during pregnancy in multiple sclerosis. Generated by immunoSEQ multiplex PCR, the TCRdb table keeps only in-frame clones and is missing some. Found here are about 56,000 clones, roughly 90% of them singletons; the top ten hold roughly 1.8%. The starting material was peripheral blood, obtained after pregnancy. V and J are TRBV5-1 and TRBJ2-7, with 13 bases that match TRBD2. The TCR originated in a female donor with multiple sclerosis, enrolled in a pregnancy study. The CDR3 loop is CASSLGTSGGGEQYF. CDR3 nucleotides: TGCGCCAGCAGCTTGGGGACTAGCGGGGGAGGGGAGCAGTACTTC.